This TCR beta chain was sequenced during a study of PD-1 blockade in classical Hodgkin lymphoma (dated by TCRdb to 2019 to 2021). Background on the whole study: Nivolumab dosing was 3 mg/kg intravenously every 2 weeks, continuing until either disease progression or unacceptable toxicity. The study used TCR beta sequencing and CyTOF to define a peripheral blood immune signature of response to PD-1 blockade in classical Hodgkin lymphoma. What the study reported, not specific to this receptor: CD4+ but not CD8+ TCR diversity rose significantly by C4D1 (p=0.0027 vs p=0.16), most apparent in complete responders (p=0.02). Lower diversity was observed in patients in whom nivolumab was started less than 1 year after ASCT, and these patients were excluded from later analyses so that confounding by immune reconstitution would be avoided. Baseline TCR diversity was reported to be lower in newly diagnosed patients than in healthy donors, and even lower in relapsed/refractory patients. The study was limited to a single clinical trial cohort, and causes of repertoire differences, possibly disease activity or prior therapy, remained undefined. Among trial patients, those achieving complete response had baseline diversity similar to that of newly diagnosed patients, while diversity was significantly lower in partial responders and progressors.

Taken from cysteine to phenylalanine, the CDR3 has 16 residues. CDR3 DNA is the only sequence kept; it has 48 bases, read in frame from the first base. For this chain, trimming is 1 base at the V end and 4 bases at the J end, and the number of junction bases without a gene match is 4. CDR1 and CDR2 are read off the germline V gene as SGHDT and YYEEEE. This specimen's time point label, per the study, means: cycle 2 day 1 (C2D1) of nivolumab. Every trial patient had relapsed following autologous stem cell transplantation, and prior brentuximab vedotin exposure was what differed among cohorts A, B and C. The trial cohort was composed of 56 patients with relapsed/refractory classical Hodgkin lymphoma, for whom complete response, partial response or progressive disease was recorded as best overall response. In the multi-cohort phase II CheckMate 205 trial, trial patients received single-agent nivolumab. An independent review committee assessed best overall response by applying the 2007 International Working Group response criteria. Trial PBMCs were collected just before the start of nivolumab (C1D1) and during therapy at cycle 2 day 1 and cycle 4 day 1. Peripheral blood was collected in 8 mL Vacutainer Cell Preparation Tubes, from which PBMCs were isolated by centrifugation and then cryopreserved.

Genomic DNA was extracted with the Qiagen DNeasy kit from unsorted PBMCs and from negatively selected CD4+ and CD8+ fractions. TCR beta CDR3 regions were amplified by immunoSEQ multiplex PCR using primers annealing to V and J segments. A synthetic immune receptor repertoire was used to minimize amplification bias, and any residual bias was removed computationally once sequencing was done. Concerning the study's data processing: Custom Python scripts were used to quantify repertoire diversity as the Shannon entropy index. The unsorted, CD4+ and CD8+ repertoires were each analyzed separately, with the exception of combined analyses, where CD4+ and CD8+ sequences were merged in silico. Clonal expansion was defined as a frequency increase of at least 2-fold after treatment compared with C1D1, and clones undetected at baseline were assigned a pseudocount of 0.5. Clones with 0 or 1 copy at C1D1 were defined as singleton clones, while clones with 2 or more copies were defined as non-singleton clones. Clones expanded in unsorted samples were annotated as CD4+, CD8+ or unknown by matching protein sequences in sorted samples from the same patient. Diversity changes from C1D1 to C4D1 were tested in paired samples using Wilcoxon tests. The source is immuneACCESS, and TCRdb retained only in-frame sequences with V and J called. Part of the clones is not carried over; for the studies checked, unresolved V genes explain less than half of this, and the remainder is unexplained. The V and J calls and clone size are taken from that table; D and trimming were inferred from the DNA. The sample profile shows about 66,000 clones; roughly two thirds of them were found once. The ten largest clones add up to 7.5% to 10% of the sample.

Remarks on this clone: Its antigen is still unknown. No much larger clone is present one base from it, and per-base qualities are unavailable.

The rearranged chain carries TRBV5-6 and TRBJ2-3; TRBD2 aligns with 12 central bases. Source: peripheral blood mononuclear cells (PBMCs), taken before the second cycle of nivolumab. The receptor was isolated from a human donor with classical Hodgkin lymphoma. This receptor carries the CDR3 CASSLRTSGVADTQYF. The nucleotides are TGTGCCAGCAGCTTGAGGACTAGCGGGGTGGCAGATACGCAGTATTTT.